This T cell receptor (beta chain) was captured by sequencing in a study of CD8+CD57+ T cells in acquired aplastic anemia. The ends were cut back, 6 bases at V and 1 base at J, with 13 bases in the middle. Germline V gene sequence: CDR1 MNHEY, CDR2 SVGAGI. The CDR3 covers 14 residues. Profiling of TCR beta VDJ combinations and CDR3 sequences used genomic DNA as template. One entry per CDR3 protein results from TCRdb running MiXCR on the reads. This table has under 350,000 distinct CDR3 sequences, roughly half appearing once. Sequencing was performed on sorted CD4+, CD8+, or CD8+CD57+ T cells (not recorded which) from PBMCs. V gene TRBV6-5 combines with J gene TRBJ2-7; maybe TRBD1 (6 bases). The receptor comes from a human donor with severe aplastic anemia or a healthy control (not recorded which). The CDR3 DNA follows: TGTGCCAGCAGCGCAGGGGCAGGGTCCTACGAGCAGTACTTC. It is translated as CASSAGAGSYEQYF.